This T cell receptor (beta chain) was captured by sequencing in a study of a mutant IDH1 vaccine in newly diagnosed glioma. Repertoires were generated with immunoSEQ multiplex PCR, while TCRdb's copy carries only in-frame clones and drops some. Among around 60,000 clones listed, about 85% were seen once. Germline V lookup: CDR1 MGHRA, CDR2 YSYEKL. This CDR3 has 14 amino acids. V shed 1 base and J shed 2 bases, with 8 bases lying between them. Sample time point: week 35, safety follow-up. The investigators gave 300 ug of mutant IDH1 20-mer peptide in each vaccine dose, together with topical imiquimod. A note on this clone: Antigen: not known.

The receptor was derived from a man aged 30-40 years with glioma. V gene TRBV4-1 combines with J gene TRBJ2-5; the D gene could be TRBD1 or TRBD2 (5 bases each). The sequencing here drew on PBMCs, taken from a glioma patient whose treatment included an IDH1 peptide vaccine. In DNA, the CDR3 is TGCGCCAGCAGCCAAGTGGGGGTTCAAGAGACCCAGTACTTC. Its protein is CASSQVGVQETQYF.